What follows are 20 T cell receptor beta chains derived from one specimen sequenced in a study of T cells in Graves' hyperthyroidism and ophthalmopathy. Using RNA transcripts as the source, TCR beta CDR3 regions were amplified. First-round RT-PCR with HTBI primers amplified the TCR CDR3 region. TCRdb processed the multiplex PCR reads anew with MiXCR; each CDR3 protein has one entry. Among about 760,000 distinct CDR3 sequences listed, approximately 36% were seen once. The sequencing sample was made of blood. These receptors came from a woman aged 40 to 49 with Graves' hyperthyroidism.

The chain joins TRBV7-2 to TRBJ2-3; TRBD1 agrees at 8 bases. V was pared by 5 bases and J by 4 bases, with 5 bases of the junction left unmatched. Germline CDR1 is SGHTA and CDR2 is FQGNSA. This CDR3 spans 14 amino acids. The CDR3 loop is CASSIGQGPDTQYF. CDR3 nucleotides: TGTGCCAGCAGCATCGGACAGGGACCAGATACGCAGTATTTT. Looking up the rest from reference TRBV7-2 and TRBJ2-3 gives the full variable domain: GAGVSQSPSNKVTEKGKDVELRCDPISGHTALYWYRQSLGQGLEFLIYFQGNSAPDKSGLPSDRFSAERTGGSVSTLTIQRTQQEDSAVYLCASSIGQGPDTQYFGPGTRLTVL.

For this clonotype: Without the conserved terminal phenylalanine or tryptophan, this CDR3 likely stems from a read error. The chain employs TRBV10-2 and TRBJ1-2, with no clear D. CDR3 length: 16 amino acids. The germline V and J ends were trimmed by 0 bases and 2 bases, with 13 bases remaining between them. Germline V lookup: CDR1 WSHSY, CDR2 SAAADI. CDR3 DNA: TGCGCCAGCAGTGAGTCGGGGTCCCTTATAAACTATGGCTACACCTCC. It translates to CASSESGSLINYGYTS.

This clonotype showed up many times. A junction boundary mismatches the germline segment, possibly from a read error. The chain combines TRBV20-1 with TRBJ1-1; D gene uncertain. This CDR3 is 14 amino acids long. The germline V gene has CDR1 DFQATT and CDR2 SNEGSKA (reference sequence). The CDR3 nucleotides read TGCAGTGCTCGAGATGCCGCGATTTCAAAGGAAGCTTTCTTT. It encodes CSARDAAISKEAFF.

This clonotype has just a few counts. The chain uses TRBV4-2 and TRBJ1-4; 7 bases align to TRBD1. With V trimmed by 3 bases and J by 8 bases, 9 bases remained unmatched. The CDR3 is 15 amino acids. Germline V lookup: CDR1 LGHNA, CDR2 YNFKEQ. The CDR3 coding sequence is TGTGCCAGCAGCCAGGGGGAGGGGGCTTGGGAAAAACTGTTTTTT. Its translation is CASSQGEGAWEKLFF.

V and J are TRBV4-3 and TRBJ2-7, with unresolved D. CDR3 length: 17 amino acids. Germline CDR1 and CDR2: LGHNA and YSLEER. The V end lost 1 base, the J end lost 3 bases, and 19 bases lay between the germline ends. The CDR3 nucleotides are TGCGCCAGCAGCCAAGTTACTGGCCATGGCAGAGTCTACGAGCAGTACTTC. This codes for CASSQVTGHGRVYEQYF.

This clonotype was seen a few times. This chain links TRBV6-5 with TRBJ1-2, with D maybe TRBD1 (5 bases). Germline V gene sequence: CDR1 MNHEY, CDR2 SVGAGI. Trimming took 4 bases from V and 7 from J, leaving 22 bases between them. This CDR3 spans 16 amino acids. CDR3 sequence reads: CASSSTGTRGYGGYTF. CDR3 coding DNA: TGTGCCAGCAGTTCGACCGGGACGAGGGGCTACGGTGGCTACACCTTC.

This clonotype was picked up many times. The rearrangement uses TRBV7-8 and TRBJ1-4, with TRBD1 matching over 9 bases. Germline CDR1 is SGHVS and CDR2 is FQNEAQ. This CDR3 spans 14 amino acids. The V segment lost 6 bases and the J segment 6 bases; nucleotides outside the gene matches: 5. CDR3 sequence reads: CASRSDRGDEKLFF. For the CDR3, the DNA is TGTGCCAGCAGGTCGGACAGGGGAGATGAAAAACTGTTTTTT. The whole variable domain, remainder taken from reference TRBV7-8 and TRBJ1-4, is GAGVSQSPRYKVAKRGQDVALRCDPISGHVSLFWYQQALGQGPEFLTYFQNEAQLDKSGLPSDRFFAERPEGSVSTLKIQRTQQEDSAVYLCASRSDRGDEKLFFGSGTQLSVL.

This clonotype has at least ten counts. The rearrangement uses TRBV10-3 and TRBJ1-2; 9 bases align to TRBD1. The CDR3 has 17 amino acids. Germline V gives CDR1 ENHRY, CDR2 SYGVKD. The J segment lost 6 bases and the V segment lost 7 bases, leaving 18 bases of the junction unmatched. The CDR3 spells CAITSVKTGGTENGYTF. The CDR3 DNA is TGTGCCATCACTTCAGTGAAAACAGGGGGCACGGAGAATGGCTACACCTTC.

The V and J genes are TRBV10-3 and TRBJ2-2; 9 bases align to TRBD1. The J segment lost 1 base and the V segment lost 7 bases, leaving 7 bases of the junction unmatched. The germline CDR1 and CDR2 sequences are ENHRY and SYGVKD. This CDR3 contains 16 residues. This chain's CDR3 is CAITPSTGGNTGELFF. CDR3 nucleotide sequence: TGTGCCATCACCCCTTCGACAGGGGGGAACACCGGGGAGCTGTTTTTT.

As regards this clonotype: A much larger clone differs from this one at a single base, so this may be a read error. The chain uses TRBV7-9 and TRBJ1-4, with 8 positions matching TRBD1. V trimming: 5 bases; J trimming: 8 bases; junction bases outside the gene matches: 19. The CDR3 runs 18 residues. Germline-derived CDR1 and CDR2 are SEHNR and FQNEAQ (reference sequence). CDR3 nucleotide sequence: TGTGCCAGCAGCCCCTTGGATTACCGGGACAGGCTAGAGGAAAAACTGTTTTTT. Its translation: CASSPLDYRDRLEEKLFF.

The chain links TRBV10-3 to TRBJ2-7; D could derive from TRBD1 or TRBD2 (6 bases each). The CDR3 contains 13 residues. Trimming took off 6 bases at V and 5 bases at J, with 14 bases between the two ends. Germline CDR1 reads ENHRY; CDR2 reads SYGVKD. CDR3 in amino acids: CAISRDWGHEQYF. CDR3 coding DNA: TGTGCCATCAGCCGGGACTGGGGGCACGAGCAGTACTTC.

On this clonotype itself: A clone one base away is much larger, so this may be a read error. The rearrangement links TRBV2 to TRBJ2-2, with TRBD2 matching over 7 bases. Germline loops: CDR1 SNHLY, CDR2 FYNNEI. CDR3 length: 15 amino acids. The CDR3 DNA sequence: TGTGCCAGCAGCGTGGGACTATCGGGCACCAGGGAGCTGTTTTTT. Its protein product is CASSVGLSGTRELFF.

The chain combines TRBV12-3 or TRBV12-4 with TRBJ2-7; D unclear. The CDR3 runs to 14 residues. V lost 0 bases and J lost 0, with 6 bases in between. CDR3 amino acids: CASSLAVTSYEQYF. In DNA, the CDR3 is TGTGCCAGCAGTTTAGCGGTCACCTCCTACGAGCAGTACTTC.

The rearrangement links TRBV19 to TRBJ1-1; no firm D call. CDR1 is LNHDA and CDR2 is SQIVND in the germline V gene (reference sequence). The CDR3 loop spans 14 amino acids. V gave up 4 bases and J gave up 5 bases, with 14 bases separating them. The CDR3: CASSSGLRRTEAFF. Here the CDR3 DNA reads TGTGCCAGTAGTAGTGGATTAAGGAGAACTGAAGCTTTCTTT.

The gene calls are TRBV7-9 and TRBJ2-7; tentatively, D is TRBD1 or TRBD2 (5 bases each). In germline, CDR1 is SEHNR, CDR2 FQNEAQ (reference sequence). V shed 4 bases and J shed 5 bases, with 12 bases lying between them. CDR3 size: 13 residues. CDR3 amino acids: CASSSRGEDEQYF. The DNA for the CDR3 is TGTGCCAGCAGCTCTCGGGGCGAAGACGAGCAGTACTTC.

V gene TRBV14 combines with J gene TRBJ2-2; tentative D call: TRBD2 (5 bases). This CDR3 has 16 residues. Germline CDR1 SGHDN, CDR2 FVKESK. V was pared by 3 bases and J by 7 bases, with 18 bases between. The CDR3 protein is CASSQSPASSGGELFF. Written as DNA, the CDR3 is TGTGCCAGCAGCCAGTCCCCCGCTAGCTCCGGCGGGGAGCTGTTTTTT.

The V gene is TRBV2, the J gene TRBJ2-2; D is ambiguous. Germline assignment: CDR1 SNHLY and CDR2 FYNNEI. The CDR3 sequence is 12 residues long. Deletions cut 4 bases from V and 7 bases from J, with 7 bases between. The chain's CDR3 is CASSGRSGELFF. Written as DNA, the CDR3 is TGTGCCAGCAGTGGTAGAAGCGGGGAGCTGTTTTTT.

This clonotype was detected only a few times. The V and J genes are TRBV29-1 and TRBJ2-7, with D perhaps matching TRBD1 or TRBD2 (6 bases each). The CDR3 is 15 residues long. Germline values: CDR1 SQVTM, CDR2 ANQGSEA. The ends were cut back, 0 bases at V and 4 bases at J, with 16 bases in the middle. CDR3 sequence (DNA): TGCAGCGTTGAAGATGGGGGGCGCGGGCGGTACGAGCAGTACTTC. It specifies CSVEDGGRGRYEQYF.

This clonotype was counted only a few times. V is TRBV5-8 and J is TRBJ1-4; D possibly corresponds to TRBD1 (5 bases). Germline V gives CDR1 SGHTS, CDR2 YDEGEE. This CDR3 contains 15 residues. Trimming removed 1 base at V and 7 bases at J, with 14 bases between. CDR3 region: CASSLRRGESEKLFF. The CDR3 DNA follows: TGTGCCAGCAGCTTGCGGAGGGGCGAGAGTGAAAAACTGTTTTTT.

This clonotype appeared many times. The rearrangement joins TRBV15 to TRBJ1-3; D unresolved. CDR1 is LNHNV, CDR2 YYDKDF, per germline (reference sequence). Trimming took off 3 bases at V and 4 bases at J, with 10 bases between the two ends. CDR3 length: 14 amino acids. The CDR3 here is CATSRALSGNTIYF. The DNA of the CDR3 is TGTGCCACCAGCAGGGCATTATCGGGAAACACCATATATTTT.